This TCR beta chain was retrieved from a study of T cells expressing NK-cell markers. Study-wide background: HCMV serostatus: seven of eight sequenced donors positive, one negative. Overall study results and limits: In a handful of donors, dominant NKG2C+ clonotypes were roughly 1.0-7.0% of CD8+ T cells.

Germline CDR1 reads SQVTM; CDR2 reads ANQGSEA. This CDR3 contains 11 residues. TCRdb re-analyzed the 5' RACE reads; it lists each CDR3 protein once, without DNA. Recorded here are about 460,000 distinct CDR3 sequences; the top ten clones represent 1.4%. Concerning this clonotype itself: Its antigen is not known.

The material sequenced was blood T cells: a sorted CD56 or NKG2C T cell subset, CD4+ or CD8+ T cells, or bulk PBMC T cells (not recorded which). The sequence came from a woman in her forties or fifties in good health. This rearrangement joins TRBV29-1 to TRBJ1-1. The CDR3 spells CSVEEGSAAFF.